This TCR beta chain was retrieved from a study of blood T cell repertoires in COVID-19. Assay used: immunoSEQ multiplex PCR; TCRdb lists only in-frame clones, some missing. The table has over 150,000 clones, 75% to 90% seen once. Sample: PBMCs or T cells enriched from blood (not recorded which). This clonotype was sampled from a woman aged 30 to 39 who had recovered from COVID-19.

The CDR3 region is CASSREGAGQPQHF. The CDR3 region has the DNA TGCGCCAGCAGCCGAGAGGGGGCTGGTCAGCCCCAGCATTTT. This chain uses TRBV5-1 with TRBJ1-5; 7 bases are a match to TRBD1. Germline lookup yields CDR1 SGHRS and CDR2 YFSETQ. CDR3 size: 14 residues. Losses at the gene ends were 4 bases for V and 6 bases for J; bases not matched to a gene: 7.